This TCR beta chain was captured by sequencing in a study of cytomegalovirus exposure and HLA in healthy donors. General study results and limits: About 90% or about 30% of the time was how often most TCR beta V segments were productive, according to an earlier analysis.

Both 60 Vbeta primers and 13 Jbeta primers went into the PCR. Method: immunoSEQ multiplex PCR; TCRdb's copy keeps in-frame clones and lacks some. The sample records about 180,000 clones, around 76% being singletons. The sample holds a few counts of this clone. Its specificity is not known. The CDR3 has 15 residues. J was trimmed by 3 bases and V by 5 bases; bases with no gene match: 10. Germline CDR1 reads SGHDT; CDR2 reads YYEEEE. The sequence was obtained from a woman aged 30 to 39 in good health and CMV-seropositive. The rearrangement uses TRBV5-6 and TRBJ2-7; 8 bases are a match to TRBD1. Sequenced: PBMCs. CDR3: CASSYGTGPYYEQYF. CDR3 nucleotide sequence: TGTGCCAGCAGTTACGGGACAGGTCCTTACTACGAGCAGTACTTC.